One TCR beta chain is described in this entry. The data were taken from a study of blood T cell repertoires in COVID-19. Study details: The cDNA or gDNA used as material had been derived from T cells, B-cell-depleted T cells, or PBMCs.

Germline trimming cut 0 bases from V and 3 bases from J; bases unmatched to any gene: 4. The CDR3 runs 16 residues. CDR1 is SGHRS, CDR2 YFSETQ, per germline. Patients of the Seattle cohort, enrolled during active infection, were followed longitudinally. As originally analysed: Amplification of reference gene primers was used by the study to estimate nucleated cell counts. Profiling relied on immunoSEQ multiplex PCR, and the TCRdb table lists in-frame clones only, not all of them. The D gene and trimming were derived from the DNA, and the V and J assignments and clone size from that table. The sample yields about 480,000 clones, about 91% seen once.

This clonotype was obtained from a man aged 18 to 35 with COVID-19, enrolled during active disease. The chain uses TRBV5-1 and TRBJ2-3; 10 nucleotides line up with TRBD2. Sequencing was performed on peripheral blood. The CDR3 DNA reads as TGCGCCAGCAGCTTGGATGTAGCGGGAGGAACAGATACGCAGTATTTT. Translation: CASSLDVAGGTDTQYF.